The clone carrying this TCR beta chain was counted a few times. Its specificity is unknown. V was pared by 5 bases and J by 0 bases, with 5 bases between. Germline V gives CDR1 LNHDA, CDR2 SQIVND (reference sequence). The CDR3 totals 13 residues. The sample originates from a study of T cells in localized non-small cell lung cancer. Study-level results: Higher blood T cell density went with longer overall survival. Paired adjacent lung recovered a median roughly 50 of the top 100 tumor clones.

Profiling relied on immunoSEQ multiplex PCR, and the TCRdb table lists in-frame clones only, not all of them. Here the sample spans 78,000 or so clones, about four fifths being singletons. The receptor was isolated from a man aged 35-75 years with stage I lung adenocarcinoma. The sequencing used peripheral blood, collected before any cancer treatment. The chain links TRBV19 to TRBJ1-3; unclear D gene. CDR3 in amino acids: CASSAGSGNTIYF. CDR3 DNA: TGTGCCAGTAGTGCTGGCTCTGGAAACACCATATATTTT. The full variable domain, with the rest looked up from reference TRBV19 and TRBJ1-3, is DGGITQSPKYLFRKEGQNVTLSCEQNLNHDAMYWYRQDPGQGLRLIYYSQIVNDFQKGDIAEGYSVSREKKESFPLTVTSAQKNPTAFYLCASSAGSGNTIYFGEGSWLTVV.